The subject of this entry is one T cell receptor (beta chain). Its antigen is not identified. The data belong to a study of somatic mutations in cytotoxic T cells in rheumatoid arthritis. Study observations and caveats: Of 65 patients, 8 or 9 had a largest CD8+ clone that exceeded 20% of CD8+ cells.

Germline V gives CDR1 MGHRA, CDR2 YSYEKL. Trimming took 2 bases from V and 6 from J, leaving 15 bases between them. The CDR3 runs 15 residues. Separation of CD4+ and CD8+ cells was performed by positive magnetic bead selection, and purity was verified by flow cytometry. Profiled with immunoSEQ multiplex PCR; TCRdb holds only in-frame clones, not every one. Of some 30,000 clones in the sample, 85% to 90% were seen once. V usage is TRBV4-1 and J usage is TRBJ2-3, with a weak D call TRBD2 (5 bases). This clonotype was sampled from an adult with rheumatoid arthritis. Sample: CD8+ T cells sorted from blood. As DNA, the CDR3 is TGCGCCAGCAGCCAAACTCAAGTCGGGGTGGATACGCAGTATTTT. Its protein product is CASSQTQVGVDTQYF.